This TCR beta chain came from a study of blood T cell repertoires in COVID-19. Whole-study context: The study drew acute and convalescent COVID-19 samples from the United States, Italy and Spain. PBMCs, B-cell-depleted T cells, or T cells were the source of the cDNA or gDNA that made up the material.

The CDR3 is made up of 14 amino acids. Germline V CDR1 and CDR2: SNHLY, FYNNEI. Germline trimming cut 7 bases from V and 6 bases from J; bases unmatched to any gene: 11. Original methodology: Cell counts per sample came from amplifying reference gene primers. Profiled with immunoSEQ multiplex PCR; TCRdb holds only in-frame clones, not every one. V and J calls and clone size follow that table, whereas D and trimming were derived from the DNA. The table records about 140,000 clones, around 79% of them present only once. The V and J genes are TRBV2 and TRBJ1-2; TRBD1 agrees at 7 bases. Sequenced input: peripheral blood. The origin of this receptor is a man aged 60-69 years with acute or convalescent COVID-19. For the CDR3, the DNA is TGTGCCAGCACTCGGACAGGAGGAAAGAATGGCTACACCTTC. It yields the protein CASTRTGGKNGYTF. The full variable domain, with the rest looked up from reference TRBV2 and TRBJ1-2, is EPEVTQTPSHQVTQMGQEVILRCVPISNHLYFYWYRQILGQKVEFLVSFYNNEISEKSEIFDDQFSVERPDGSNFTLKIRSTKLEDSAMYFCASTRTGGKNGYTFGSGTRLTVV.